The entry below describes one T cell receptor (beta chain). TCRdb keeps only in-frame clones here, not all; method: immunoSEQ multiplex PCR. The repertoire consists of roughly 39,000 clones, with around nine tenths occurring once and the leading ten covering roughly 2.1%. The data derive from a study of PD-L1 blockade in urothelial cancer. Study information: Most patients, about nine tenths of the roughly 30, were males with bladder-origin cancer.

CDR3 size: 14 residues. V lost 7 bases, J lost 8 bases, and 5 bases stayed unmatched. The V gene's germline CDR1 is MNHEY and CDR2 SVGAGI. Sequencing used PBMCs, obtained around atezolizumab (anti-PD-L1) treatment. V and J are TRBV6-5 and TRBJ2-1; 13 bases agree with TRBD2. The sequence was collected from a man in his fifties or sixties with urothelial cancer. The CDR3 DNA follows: TGTGCCAGCAAAACTAGCGGGGGGGAGTATGAGCAGTTCTTC. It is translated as CASKTSGGEYEQFF.